This TCR beta chain was captured in a study of cytomegalovirus exposure and HLA in healthy donors. The CDR3 runs 14 residues. Germline values: CDR1 SGHRS, CDR2 YFSETQ. The V and J ends lost 9 bases and 0 bases respectively, with 12 bases between them. PCR amplification relied on 60 Vbeta primers (plus 13 Jbeta primers). Clones were read by immunoSEQ multiplex PCR, and TCRdb kept only the in-frame ones, dropping some. The sample shows approximately 120,000 clones, about four fifths of them seen only once. The sequenced sample consisted of PBMCs. The chain joins TRBV5-1 to TRBJ2-2; the D gene is possibly TRBD1 (6 bases). This TCR derives from a man in his forties in good health and CMV-seronegative. CDR3 residues: CATTGTTNTGELFF. DNA for the CDR3: TGCGCCACCACCGGGACAACGAACACCGGGGAGCTGTTTTTT.